This TCR beta chain emerged from a study of blood T cells in healthy people across ages. Then a second PCR, running about 6 to 12 cycles, was carried out with a sample-barcoded 5' primer and a J-beta primer mix. TCRdb called the 5' RACE reads again in MiXCR, with one record for every CDR3 protein. This sample carries hundreds of thousands of distinct CDR3 sequences, 27% of them seen once, and the ten largest clones take about 30%. This clonotype was detected only a few times. The CDR3 has 12 residues. In germline, CDR1 is ENHRY, CDR2 SYGVKD. This TCR was sampled from a woman in her sixties or seventies in good health. J is TRBJ2-5 and V is TRBV10-3; unclear D gene. Judging by the DNA end, TRBJ2-1 fits better; the J call may be wrong. The sequenced sample was blood. The CDR3 nucleotides are TGTGCCATCAGTGAGGTGGGGAATGAGCAGTTCTTC. The encoded protein is CAISEVGNEQFF.